The source of this TCR beta chain is a study of cytomegalovirus exposure and HLA in healthy donors. PCR primers comprised 60 Vbeta and 13 Jbeta primers. The assay was immunoSEQ multiplex PCR, and TCRdb's table has in-frame clones only and misses some. The sample records about 120,000 clones, over 75% being singletons. The CDR3 is 15 residues long. Per the germline V gene, CDR1 is SNHLY and CDR2 is FYNNEI. With 4 bases removed from V and 3 bases from J, the gap between germline ends came to 13 bases. As regards this clone: The target antigen is unknown.

General observations from the study: Later work found that TCR association rates differed between HLA loci; DRB1 had the most and HLA-C the fewest.

Sequencing was performed on PBMCs. The TCR originated in a man aged 25-45 years in good health and CMV-seronegative. V and J are TRBV2 and TRBJ1-3; D ambiguous. As DNA, the CDR3 is TGTGCCAGCAGTGGAGGAGCCATTTATGGAAACACCATATATTTT. Residues: CASSGGAIYGNTIYF. The full variable domain, completed using reference TRBV2 and TRBJ1-3, is EPEVTQTPSHQVTQMGQEVILRCVPISNHLYFYWYRQILGQKVEFLVSFYNNEISEKSEIFDDQFSVERPDGSNFTLKIRSTKLEDSAMYFCASSGGAIYGNTIYFGEGSWLTVV.